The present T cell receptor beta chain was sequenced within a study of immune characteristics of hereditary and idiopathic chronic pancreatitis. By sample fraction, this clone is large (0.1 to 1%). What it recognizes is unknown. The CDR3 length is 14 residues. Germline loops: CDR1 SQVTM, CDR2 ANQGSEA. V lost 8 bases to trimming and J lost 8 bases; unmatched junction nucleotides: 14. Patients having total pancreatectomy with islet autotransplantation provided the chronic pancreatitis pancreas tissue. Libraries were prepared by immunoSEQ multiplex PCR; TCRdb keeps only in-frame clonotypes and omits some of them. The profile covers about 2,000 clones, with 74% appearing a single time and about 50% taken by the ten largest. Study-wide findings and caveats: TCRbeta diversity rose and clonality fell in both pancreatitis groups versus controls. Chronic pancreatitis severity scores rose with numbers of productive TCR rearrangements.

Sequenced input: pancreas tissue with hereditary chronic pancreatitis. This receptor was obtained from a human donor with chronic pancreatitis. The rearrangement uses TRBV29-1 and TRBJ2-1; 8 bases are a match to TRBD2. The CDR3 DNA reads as TGCAGCACCAAAAGCGGGAGTAGACCGGATGAGCAGTTCTTC. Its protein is CSTKSGSRPDEQFF.